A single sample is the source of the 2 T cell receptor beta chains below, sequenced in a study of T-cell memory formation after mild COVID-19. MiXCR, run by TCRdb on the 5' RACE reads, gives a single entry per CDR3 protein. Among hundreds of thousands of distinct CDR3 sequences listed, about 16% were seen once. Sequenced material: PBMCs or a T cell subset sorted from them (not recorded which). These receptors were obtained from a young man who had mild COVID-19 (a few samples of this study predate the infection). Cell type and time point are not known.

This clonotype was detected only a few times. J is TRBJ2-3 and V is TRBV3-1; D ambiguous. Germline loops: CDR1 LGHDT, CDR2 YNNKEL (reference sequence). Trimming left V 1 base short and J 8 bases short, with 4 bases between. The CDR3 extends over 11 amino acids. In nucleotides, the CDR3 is TGTGCCAGCAGCCAAGGAGGTACGCAGTATTTT. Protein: CASSQGGTQYF.

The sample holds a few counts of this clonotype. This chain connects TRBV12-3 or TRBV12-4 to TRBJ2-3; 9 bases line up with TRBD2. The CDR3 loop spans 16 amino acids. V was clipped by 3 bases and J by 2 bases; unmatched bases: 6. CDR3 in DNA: TGTGCCAGCAGTTTTCGGGCGGGGGGGCACACAGATACGCAGTATTTT. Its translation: CASSFRAGGHTDTQYF.